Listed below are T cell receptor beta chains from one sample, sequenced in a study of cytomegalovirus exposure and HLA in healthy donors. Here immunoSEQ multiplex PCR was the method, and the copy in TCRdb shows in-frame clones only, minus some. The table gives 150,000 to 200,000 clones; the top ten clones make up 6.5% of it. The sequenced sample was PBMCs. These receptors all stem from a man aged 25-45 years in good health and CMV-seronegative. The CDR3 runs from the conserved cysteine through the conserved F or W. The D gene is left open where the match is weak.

CASSDPSGGEKLFF,TGTGCCAGCAGTGACCCCTCAGGGGGAGAAAAACTGTTTTTT,TRBV2,TRBJ1-4,TRBD1
CASSQLETGERPYEQYF,TGCGCCAGCAGCCAACTAGAGACAGGGGAGAGGCCCTACGAGCAGTACTTC,TRBV4-3,TRBJ2-7,TRBD1
CASSLVPDSETQYF,TGTGCCAGCAGCTTGGTGCCCGACTCGGAGACCCAGTACTTC,TRBV5-4,TRBJ2-5,.
CASSTSGAETQYF,TGTGCCAGCAGCACTAGCGGGGCGGAGACCCAGTACTTC,TRBV7-9,TRBJ2-5,TRBD2
CASSQAFVGQNYEQYF,TGCGCCAGCAGCCAAGCATTCGTGGGACAGAACTACGAGCAGTACTTC,TRBV4-3,TRBJ2-7,TRBD1
CASNTNKIRVRDYEQYF,TGTGCCAGCAACACCAATAAGATAAGAGTGCGGGACTACGAGCAGTACTTC,TRBV28,TRBJ2-7,.
CASSFRQGRYNEQFF,TGTGCCAGCAGCTTTCGACAGGGACGTTACAATGAGCAGTTCTTC,TRBV7-2,TRBJ2-1,TRBD1
CASSKFGQGAGNEQFF,TGTGCCAGCAGTAAGTTTGGACAGGGGGCGGGTAATGAGCAGTTCTTC,TRBV27,TRBJ2-1,TRBD1
CASSQVQAPLSGANVLTF,TGCGCCAGCAGCCAAGTCCAGGCTCCCCTCTCTGGGGCCAACGTCCTGACTTTC,TRBV4-3,TRBJ2-6,.
CASSPGASSNTEAFF,TGTGCCAGCAGCCCAGGGGCCAGCTCGAACACTGAAGCTTTCTTT,TRBV11-3,TRBJ1-1,.
CSVLLAGEPDTQYF,TGCAGCGTTCTGCTAGCGGGAGAGCCGGATACGCAGTATTTT,TRBV29-1,TRBJ2-3,TRBD2
CASSTGLVVDTQYF,TGTGCCAGCAGCACGGGACTTGTCGTGGATACGCAGTATTTT,TRBV9,TRBJ2-3,.
CASSFILPGANVLTF,TGTGCCAGCAGTTTTATCCTTCCTGGGGCCAACGTCCTGACTTTC,TRBV28,TRBJ2-6,.
CASSPRAGGGATDTQYF,TGCGCCAGCAGCCCTCGAGCCGGCGGGGGGGCCACAGATACGCAGTATTTT,TRBV4-3,TRBJ2-3,TRBD2
CASSEIAGGSADTQYF,TGTGCCAGCAGTGAAATAGCGGGAGGGTCTGCAGATACGCAGTATTTT,TRBV25-1,TRBJ2-3,TRBD2
CASRREVEDEQYF,TGTGCCAGCAGGCGGGAAGTTGAGGACGAGCAGTACTTC,TRBV7-2,TRBJ2-7,.
CASSWDPGQGRAGELFF,TGCGCCAGCAGCTGGGACCCGGGACAGGGAAGGGCCGGGGAGCTGTTTTTT,TRBV5-1,TRBJ2-2,TRBD1
CASSIATGPNYGYTF,TGTGCCAGTAGTATAGCCACAGGGCCTAACTATGGCTACACCTTC,TRBV19,TRBJ1-2,.
CASSLGTGATYGYTF,TGTGCCAGCAGCTTAGGGACAGGGGCTACCTATGGCTACACCTTC,TRBV7-2,TRBJ1-2,TRBD1
CASSFGGYMNTEAFF,TGTGCCAGCAGCTTCGGGGGGTATATGAACACTGAAGCTTTCTTT,TRBV11-3,TRBJ1-1,.
CASSLAFRFRGTYEQYF,TGTGCCAGCAGCTTAGCGTTTCGGTTCAGGGGCACCTACGAGCAGTACTTC,TRBV7-2,TRBJ2-7,.
CASSRGTGPVGPQHF,TGTGCCAGTAGTAGGGGGACAGGACCAGTGGGGCCCCAGCATTTT,TRBV19,TRBJ1-5,TRBD1
CSVHQTGETQYF,TGCAGCGTTCATCAGACAGGCGAGACCCAGTACTTC,TRBV29-1,TRBJ2-5,.
CATSAVSSGANVLTF,TGTGCCACCTCTGCCGTTAGCTCTGGGGCCAACGTCCTGACTTTC,TRBV15,TRBJ2-6,.
CAISVATGSNQETQYF,TGTGCCATCAGTGTCGCGACAGGGAGTAACCAAGAGACCCAGTACTTC,TRBV10-3,TRBJ2-5,TRBD1
CASSQAAQGASNEKLFF,TGCGCCAGCAGCCAAGCAGCACAGGGGGCTTCAAATGAAAAACTGTTTTTT,TRBV4-1,TRBJ1-4,TRBD1
CASSLRPTGSTLRSTIYF,TGTGCCAGCTCCCTGAGGCCAACAGGGTCAACTCTGAGAAGCACCATATATTTT,TRBV28,TRBJ1-3,.
CSVVTSGAYNEQFF,TGCAGCGTTGTAACTAGCGGGGCCTACAATGAGCAGTTCTTC,TRBV29-1,TRBJ2-1,TRBD2
CASSLSLALEQYF,TGCGCCAGCAGCCTCTCACTTGCCCTCGAGCAGTACTTC,TRBV4-1,TRBJ2-7,.
CASRTGHSTDTQYF,TGTGCCAGCAGGACGGGACACTCCACAGATACGCAGTATTTT,TRBV6-1,TRBJ2-3,.
CASASGTDYGYTF,TGTGCCAGCGCGTCCGGGACAGACTATGGCTACACCTTC,TRBV18,TRBJ1-2,TRBD1
CASTKGQGNTEAFF,TGTGCCAGCACTAAGGGACAGGGGAACACTGAAGCTTTCTTT,TRBV6-6,TRBJ1-1,TRBD1
CASSLTRSGETQYF,TGTGCCAGCAGTCTGACTAGATCTGGGGAGACCCAGTACTTC,TRBV2,TRBJ2-5,.
CASRRKGQVVFNGYTF,TGTGCCAGCAGGCGGAAGGGACAGGTCGTCTTTAATGGCTACACCTTC,TRBV6-6,TRBJ1-2,TRBD1
CASVPSPSGRYEQYF,TGTGCCAGCGTACCATCACCTAGCGGGAGGTACGAGCAGTACTTC,TRBV27,TRBJ2-7,TRBD2
CAWSRGAGVGNEKLFF,TGTGCCTGGAGTCGGGGGGCCGGCGTTGGTAATGAAAAACTGTTTTTT,TRBV30,TRBJ1-4,.
CASSAGLAAPNEQFF,TGTGCCAGCAGCGCGGGACTAGCGGCCCCCAATGAGCAGTTCTTC,TRBV7-6,TRBJ2-1,TRBD2
CASSLVGLWQYF,TGTGCCAGCAGCTTGGTGGGGCTATGGCAGTACTTC,TRBV5-8,TRBJ2-7,.
CASSQVERGDTDTQYF,TGCGCCAGCAGCCAAGTTGAGCGGGGGGACACAGATACGCAGTATTTT,TRBV4-1,TRBJ2-3,TRBD2
CASSGGDAQPQHF,TGTGCCAGCAGTGGGGGCGACGCTCAGCCCCAGCATTTT,TRBV11-2,TRBJ1-5,.
CASSHPFGARTLEAFF,TGCGCCAGCAGCCACCCTTTCGGAGCCCGAACTCTTGAAGCTTTCTTT,TRBV4-3,TRBJ1-1,.
CASSLGVGTGAYEQYF,TGTGCCAGCAGCTTGGGGGTGGGGACAGGGGCCTACGAGCAGTACTTC,TRBV7-9,TRBJ2-7,TRBD1
CASRIGTGSSQPQHF,TGTGCCAGCAGGATAGGGACAGGGAGTAGTCAGCCCCAGCATTTT,TRBV6-5,TRBJ1-5,TRBD1
CASSERQGANQPQHF,TGTGCCAGCAGTGAACGTCAAGGGGCCAATCAGCCCCAGCATTTT,TRBV6-1,TRBJ1-5,.
CAWSVREQGEQYF,TGTGCCTGGAGTGTACGCGAACAGGGCGAGCAGTACTTC,TRBV30,TRBJ2-7,.
CASSISQGNEQFF,TGTGCCAGTAGTATCTCACAGGGGAATGAGCAGTTCTTC,TRBV19,TRBJ2-1,TRBD1
CASTLGTAYEAFF,TGTGCCAGTACCCTCGGGACAGCCTATGAAGCTTTCTTT,TRBV19,TRBJ1-1,TRBD1
CASSLLVGDEQFF,TGTGCCAGCAGCCTACTAGTTGGTGATGAGCAGTTCTTC,TRBV7-2,TRBJ2-1,.
CAWSVLTIGNSGNTIYF,TGTGCCTGGAGTGTACTTACGATCGGGAACTCTGGAAACACCATATATTTT,TRBV30,TRBJ1-3,.
CASSPDLQETQYF,TGTGCCAGCTCACCAGACTTACAAGAGACCCAGTACTTC,TRBV18,TRBJ2-5,.
CASSQTGTLSEQYF,TGCGCCAGCAGCCAAACCGGGACTCTTTCCGAGCAGTACTTC,TRBV4-3,TRBJ2-7,.
CASSLVAAPRNEQFF,TGCGCCAGCAGCTTGGTGGCGGCACCTAGGAATGAGCAGTTCTTC,TRBV5-1,TRBJ2-1,.
CATWRGGVAFF,TGTGCTACTTGGCGGGGGGGGGTAGCTTTCTTT,TRBV27,TRBJ1-1,.